This TCR beta chain was identified in a study of blood T cell repertoires in COVID-19. Study at large: Some COVID-19 samples were acute and others convalescent; all came from the United States, Italy and Spain. From T cells, B-cell-depleted T cells, or PBMCs came the material, which was cDNA or gDNA.

This clone appeared once. The authors' processing: Reference gene primer amplification in the assay estimated nucleated cell counts. The table came from immunoSEQ multiplex PCR; TCRdb's copy has only in-frame clones and leaves some out. V and J calls and clone size are given by that table; D and trimming were obtained from the DNA. The data show tens of thousands of clones, 85% seen once. This receptor was obtained from a woman aged 65 to 85 with acute or convalescent COVID-19. Sample: peripheral blood.

CDR3 residues: CATSRDMRQNEKLFF. In nucleotides, the CDR3 is TGTGCCACCAGCAGAGATATGAGGCAGAATGAAAAACTGTTTTTT. The chain employs TRBV15 and TRBJ1-4; D gene uncertain. Trimming took 0 bases from V and 5 from J, leaving 10 bases between them. CDR3 length: 15 amino acids. From germline, CDR1 is LNHNV and CDR2 YYDKDF (reference sequence).